Listed below are T cell receptor beta chains from one sample, sequenced in a study of patients and donors after allogeneic stem cell transplantation. MiXCR was run by TCRdb on the RT-PCR reads, yielding one entry per CDR3 protein. The sample has about a million distinct CDR3 sequences; roughly 18% are singletons. The sample consisted of blood, either unsorted or a sorted T cell fraction (not recorded which). Receptors were obtained from a human donor who was either an allogeneic HSCT recipient or a stem cell or donor lymphocyte infusion donor (not recorded which). It is not recorded whose cells these are; they may come from a transplant donor. The CDR3 runs from the conserved cysteine through the conserved F or W. A D gene is named only where the DNA matches it firmly. Not all rows give a size; the values are once, few, many and, for expanded clones, a class.

J	size	V	D	DNA	CDR3
TRBJ2-3	few	TRBV18	TRBD2	TGTGCCAGCTCACCAGTACTAGCGGGAGCCGCAGATACGCAGTATTTT	CASSPVLAGAADTQYF
TRBJ2-1	few	TRBV18	TRBD1	TGTGCCAGCTCACAGGGACAGGGGGCAGGCAATGAGCAGTTCTTC	CASSQGQGAGNEQFF
TRBJ1-1	NA	TRBV6-1	NA	TGTGCCAGCAGCCAGGTCGCTGAAGCTTTCTTT	CASSQVAEAFF
TRBJ2-4	once	TRBV29-1	NA	TGCAGCGTTGTGGAGCCCTGGGGCAAAAACATTCAGTACTTC	CSVVEPWGKNIQYF
TRBJ1-2	few	TRBV4-1	NA	TGCGCCAGCAGCCAAGGGGAAGGGACTAACTATGGCTACACCTTC	CASSQGEGTNYGYTF
TRBJ2-2	NA	TRBV5-5	TRBD2	TGTGCTTCGACTAGCGGGATTGGTGCCGGGGAGCTGTTTTTT	CASTSGIGAGELFF
TRBJ2-2	NA	TRBV4-3	NA	TGCGCCAGCAGCCAAGATTCTGAACAGGCGAACACCGGGGAGCTGTTTTTT	CASSQDSEQANTGELFF
TRBJ2-3	NA	TRBV4-3	TRBD2	TGCGCCAGCAGCCAAGATCGGGCGGGGGGCACAGATACGCAGTATTTT	CASSQDRAGGTDTQYF
TRBJ2-3	NA	TRBV10-3	TRBD1	TGTGCCATCAGTGCAGGGACAGTCACAGATACGCAGTATTTT	CAISAGTVTDTQYF
TRBJ1-2	NA	TRBV7-2	NA	TGTGCCAGCAGCAAAGGAGCTAACTATGGCTACACCTTC	CASSKGANYGYTF
TRBJ1-1	few	TRBV10-3	NA	TGTGCCATCAGCGGGACGGCGGACACTGAAGCTTTCTTT	CAISGTADTEAFF
TRBJ2-2	NA	TRBV2	NA	TGTGCCAGCAGTGCCGGGCGGCGCACCGGGGAGCTGTTTTTT	CASSAGRRTGELFF
TRBJ1-2	few	TRBV9	NA	TGTGCCAGCAGCGTAGCCCTATCCCTCACCCCCATGGCCACCTTC	CASSVALSLTPMATF
TRBJ2-3	few	TRBV25-1	NA	TGTGCCAGCAGTGTATCTAGCACAGGTACGCAGTATTTT	CASSVSSTGTQYF
TRBJ2-5	few	TRBV7-2	TRBD2	TGTGCCAGCAGCTTACGGGGGAGGGCGAGGGAGACCCAGTACTTC	CASSLRGRARETQYF
TRBJ2-7	NA	TRBV12-3/TRBV12-4	NA	TGTGCCAGCAGTTTGAGGACTCCGTACGAGCAGTACTTC	CASSLRTPYEQYF